This T cell receptor beta chain stems from a study of early T cells in non-severe SARS-CoV-2 infection. Background on the study: Unpaired chains resulted from sequencing bulk RNA of unsorted whole blood.

The sample holds many counts of this clonotype. The J segment lost 6 bases and the V segment lost 0 bases, leaving 9 bases of the junction unmatched. CDR3 length: 18 amino acids. CDR1 is SGHAT and CDR2 is FQNNGV in the germline V gene. One entry per CDR3 protein results from TCRdb running MiXCR on the 5' RACE reads. The repertoire holds tens of thousands of distinct CDR3 sequences, with roughly 9% as singletons. The sequences come from whole blood, collected at baseline. The V call is TRBV11-2, the J call TRBJ2-1, with 12 nucleotides matching TRBD2. The sequence was collected from an adult who was a healthcare worker with PCR-confirmed SARS-CoV-2 infection or an uninfected control (not recorded which). CDR3 residues: CASSLDLPSGGAVNEQFF. DNA of the CDR3: TGTGCCAGCAGCTTAGATCTCCCTAGCGGGGGGGCCGTCAATGAGCAGTTCTTC.